This T cell receptor (beta chain) was sequenced for a study of T cell therapy after organ transplantation. Overall study: T cells were expanded 2 weeks with 30 CMV class I/II epitopes. Short-term post-therapy blood was drawn 4 to 8 weeks after therapy ended. General study results and limits: In nonresponders, large pretherapy expansions changed minimally after therapy.

This table comes from immunoSEQ multiplex PCR, and its TCRdb copy is limited to in-frame clones, with some not included. The table records a few thousand clones, 74% of them present only once. Germline CDR1 reads MNHNS; CDR2 reads SASEGT. V lost 6 bases and J 3 bases, leaving 8 bases between the germline ends. CDR3 length equals 13 residues. Time point here: 4-8 weeks after completion of therapy. A word on this clone: The antigen remains unidentified.

The material sequenced was CD8+ T cells from blood, taken after autologous CMV-specific T cell therapy. This receptor was identified in a human patient who had received a solid organ transplant and had CMV disease. The graft donor may have contributed some T cells. V is TRBV6-1 and J is TRBJ2-2; no definite D call. The CDR3 here is CASSELDTGELFF. Written as DNA, the CDR3 is TGTGCCAGCAGCGAACTCGACACCGGGGAGCTGTTTTTT.